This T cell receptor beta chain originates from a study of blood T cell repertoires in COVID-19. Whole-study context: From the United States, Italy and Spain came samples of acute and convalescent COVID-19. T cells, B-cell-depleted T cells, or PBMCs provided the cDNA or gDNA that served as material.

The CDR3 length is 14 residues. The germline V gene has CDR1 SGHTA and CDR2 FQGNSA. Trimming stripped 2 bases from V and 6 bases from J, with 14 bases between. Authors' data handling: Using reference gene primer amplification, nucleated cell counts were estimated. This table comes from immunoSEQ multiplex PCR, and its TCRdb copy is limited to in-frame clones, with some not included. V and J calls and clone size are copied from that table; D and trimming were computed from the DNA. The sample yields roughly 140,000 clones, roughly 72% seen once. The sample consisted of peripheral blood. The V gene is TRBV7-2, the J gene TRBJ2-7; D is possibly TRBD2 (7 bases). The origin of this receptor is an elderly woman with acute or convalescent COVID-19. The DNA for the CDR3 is TGTGCCAGCAGCTTATCCTCGGGGGGCGGCGAGCAGTACTTC. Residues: CASSLSSGGGEQYF.